Following are 17 T cell receptor beta chains from one sample sequenced in a study of shared clonotypes between healthy human individuals (dated by TCRdb to about 2020). The library was obtained by the immunoSEQ multiplex PCR assay. The immuneACCESS repertoire file appears here via TCRdb, limited to in-frame rearrangements. These files lack a portion of the clones; in checked studies, under half of the deficit traces to unresolved V genes, and the cause of the others is not known. In all, the sample holds millions of clones, and 85% to 95% of those were seen once. The ten most abundant clones make up roughly 0.14% of the sample. Input material: naive CD4+ T cells sorted from blood. What the cell subset or site label conveys for this sample: CD45RA+ positively selected. All receptors derive from a man aged 18 to 29 in good health.

The chain recombines TRBV14 with TRBJ1-5, with D perhaps TRBD1 (6 bases). Germline CDR1 is SGHDN and CDR2 is FVKESK. The CDR3 runs 15 residues. The V end lost 1 base, the J end lost 5 bases, and 12 bases lay between the germline ends. Here the CDR3 reads CASSQAGGRDQPQHF. CDR3 DNA sequence: TGTGCCAGCAGCCAAGCGGGGGGGCGCGATCAGCCCCAGCATTTT.

V usage is TRBV9 and J usage is TRBJ2-7, with D unclear. Looked up from germline, CDR1 is SGDLS and CDR2 is YYNGEE. This CDR3 comprises 13 residues. Trimming cost V 0 bases and J 0 bases, with 4 bases left between them. DNA of the CDR3: TGTGCCAGCAGCGTAGGCTTCTCCTACGAGCAGTACTTC. Translating gives CASSVGFSYEQYF.

V is TRBV6-5 and J is TRBJ2-5, with D unclear. Per the germline V gene, CDR1 is MNHEY and CDR2 is SVGAGI. The CDR3 extends over 14 amino acids. The germline V and J ends were trimmed by 3 bases and 4 bases, with 12 bases remaining between them. For the CDR3, the DNA is TGTGCCAGCAGTTATTTCAAGGGCGTAGAGACCCAGTACTTC. Residues: CASSYFKGVETQYF.

This clone was observed a few times. J is TRBJ1-2 and V is TRBV7-2; D gene unclear. In germline, CDR1 is SGHTA, CDR2 FQGNSA. The V gene lost 1 base and the J gene lost 2 bases, with 8 bases spanning the gap. This CDR3 spans 14 amino acids. The CDR3, as DNA: TGTGCCAGCAGCTTAGATGACATGAACTATGGCTACACCTTC. Protein product: CASSLDDMNYGYTF.

This clone was observed a single time. The chain couples TRBV6-5 to TRBJ1-5; TRBD1 aligns across 7 bases. V was clipped by 7 bases and J by 6 bases; unmatched bases: 6. CDR1 is MNHEY and CDR2 is SVGAGI in the germline V gene. The CDR3 loop spans 13 amino acids. The DNA of the CDR3 is TGTGCCAGCAAACAGGGGCTGGGTCAGCCCCAGCATTTT. Its protein is CASKQGLGQPQHF.

The V call is TRBV19, the J call TRBJ1-6, with D possibly matching TRBD1 (6 bases). The V gene lost 5 bases and the J gene lost 3 bases, with 11 bases spanning the gap. The CDR3 loop spans 15 amino acids. Per the germline V gene, CDR1 is LNHDA and CDR2 is SQIVND (reference sequence). CDR3 DNA: TGTGCCAGTAGTCCCAGACAGGACTATAATTCACCCCTCCACTTT. This translates into CASSPRQDYNSPLHF.

With regard to this clone: Other nucleotide sequences in the sample specify the same CDR3. The V gene is TRBV2, the J gene TRBJ2-3; D uncertain. In germline, CDR1 is SNHLY, CDR2 FYNNEI. The ends were cut back, 1 base at V and 1 base at J, with 3 bases in the middle. This CDR3 has 13 amino acids. The DNA for the CDR3 is TGTGCCAGCAGTGAAGAGGGCACAGATACGCAGTATTTT. Protein: CASSEEGTDTQYF.

This clone came up once. This sequence joins TRBV9 and TRBJ2-5; 8 bases are shared with TRBD2. The CDR3 covers 16 residues. V shed 1 base, J shed 2 bases, and the junction held 7 bases outside the gene matches. Germline V gives CDR1 SGDLS, CDR2 YYNGEE. The CDR3 bases are TGTGCCAGCAGCGTAACAAGTAGCGGGGCTCAAGAGACCCAGTACTTC. Translating it yields CASSVTSSGAQETQYF.

With respect to this clone: Other DNA sequences in this specimen translate into the identical CDR3. This chain joins TRBV9 and TRBJ2-6; D not certain. The CDR3 is 17 amino acids. V lost 0 bases, J lost 0 bases, and 10 bases lay in between. CDR1 is SGDLS and CDR2 is YYNGEE in the germline V gene. The CDR3 loop is CASSVAGQSSGANVLTF. Here the CDR3 DNA reads TGTGCCAGCAGCGTAGCCGGTCAGAGCTCTGGGGCCAACGTCCTGACTTTC. The variable domain in full, with the rest retrieved from reference TRBV9 and TRBJ2-6, is DSGVTQTPKHLITATGQRVTLRCSPRSGDLSVYWYQQSLDQGLQFLIQYYNGEERAKGNILERFSAQQFPDLHSELNLSSLELGDSALYFCASSVAGQSSGANVLTFGAGSRLTVL.

The genes are TRBV18 and TRBJ2-7; maybe TRBD2 (5 bases). The germline V and J ends were trimmed by 0 bases and 7 bases, with 13 bases remaining between them. The germline CDR1 and CDR2 sequences are KGHSH and LQKENI. CDR3 length: 14 residues. The CDR3 DNA reads TGTGCCAGCTCACCACCGGGGTCGACGGGAGAGCAGTACTTC. Amino acids: CASSPPGSTGEQYF.

This clone occurred a few times. This rearrangement joins TRBV18 to TRBJ1-1; the D gene is possibly TRBD1 (5 bases). Germline CDR1 KGHSH, CDR2 LQKENI. The CDR3 length is 14 residues. Trimming removed 3 bases from V and 6 bases from J, with 14 bases in between. The CDR3 loop reads CASSPGGGDAEAFF. CDR3 DNA sequence: TGTGCCAGCTCACCGGGGGGAGGGGACGCTGAAGCTTTCTTT.

The chain couples TRBV19 to TRBJ1-6; tentative D call: TRBD1 (6 bases). The CDR3 has 16 residues. The V gene lost 3 bases and the J gene lost 5 bases, with 14 bases spanning the gap. In germline, CDR1 is LNHDA, CDR2 SQIVND (reference sequence). The CDR3 spells CASSIITGTNNSPLHF. The CDR3 bases are TGTGCCAGTAGTATCATCACAGGGACCAATAATTCACCCCTCCACTTT.

In the case of this clone: This sample includes further DNA sequences coding for the same CDR3. The chain is built from TRBV29-1 and TRBJ1-1; D unclear. CDR3 length: 12 residues. V was trimmed by 4 bases and J by 0 bases, leaving 6 bases between them. Germline CDR1 SQVTM, CDR2 ANQGSEA. The CDR3 here is CSVVGMNTEAFF. The CDR3 coding sequence is TGCAGCGTTGTGGGCATGAACACTGAAGCTTTCTTT.

The V gene is TRBV10-1, the J gene TRBJ2-1; D remains unclear. CDR1 is WNHNN and CDR2 is SYGVQD in the germline V gene (reference sequence). This CDR3 comprises 12 residues. The V end was cut by 4 bases, the J end by 4 bases, with 5 bases between. The CDR3 nucleotides read TGCGCCAGCAGTGGAAAATACAATGAGCAGTTCTTC. This translates into CASSGKYNEQFF.

In its sample, this clone was seen once. Germline is not matched at one junction end, which may reflect a read error. This chain links TRBV6-1 with TRBJ1-1, with D perhaps TRBD1 (5 bases). The CDR3 is 14 amino acids. Per germline, CDR1 MNHNS and CDR2 SASEGT. CDR3 loop: CASSGDSANTEAFF. CDR3 nucleotides: TGCGCCAGCAGTGGAGACAGTGCGAACACTGAAGCTTTCTTT.

J is TRBJ2-7 and V is TRBV6-1; 12 nucleotides line up with TRBD1. The germline V gene encodes CDR1 MNHNS and CDR2 SASEGT. Germline trimming cut 9 bases from V and 4 bases from J; bases unmatched to any gene: 7. The CDR3 is made up of 14 amino acids. This CDR3 reads CASQPGQGAYEQYF. The CDR3, as DNA: TGTGCCAGTCAGCCGGGACAGGGGGCATACGAGCAGTACTTC.

J is TRBJ1-6 and V is TRBV30, with unresolved D. Germline V gene sequence: CDR1 GTSNPN, CDR2 SVGIG (reference sequence). V was trimmed by 4 bases and J by 0 bases, leaving 10 bases between them. The CDR3 totals 15 residues. This CDR3 reads CAWNLRGSYNSPLHF. DNA of the CDR3: TGTGCCTGGAATCTTCGAGGCTCCTATAATTCACCCCTCCACTTT.